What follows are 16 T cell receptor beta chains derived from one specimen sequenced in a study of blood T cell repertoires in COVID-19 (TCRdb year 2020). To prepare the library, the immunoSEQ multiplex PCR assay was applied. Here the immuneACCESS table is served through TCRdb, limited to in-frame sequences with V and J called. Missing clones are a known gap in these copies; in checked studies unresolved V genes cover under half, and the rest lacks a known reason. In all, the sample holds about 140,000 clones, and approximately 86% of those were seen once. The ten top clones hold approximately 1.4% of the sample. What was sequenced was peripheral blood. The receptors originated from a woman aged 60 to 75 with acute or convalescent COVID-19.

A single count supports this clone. The CDR3 nucleotides are TGTGCCAGCAGTTCGCTGGACAGATCCACAGATACGCAGTATTTT. Amino acid sequence: CASSSLDRSTDTQYF. The V call is TRBV6-2 or TRBV6-3, the J call TRBJ2-3, with D possibly TRBD1 on 6 matching bases. There are 15 residues in the CDR3. Germline V gives CDR1 MNHEY, CDR2 SVGEGT. V lost 4 bases, J lost 2 bases, and 13 bases lay in between.

The CDR3 protein is CASTDSGGSYNEQFF. The CDR3 DNA reads as TGTGCCAGCACCGACAGCGGGGGCTCCTACAATGAGCAGTTCTTC. The chain employs TRBV9 and TRBJ2-1, with 8 positions matching TRBD2. Looked up from germline, CDR1 is SGDLS and CDR2 is YYNGEE. The CDR3 consists of 15 residues. The V segment lost 6 bases and the J segment 0 bases; nucleotides outside the gene matches: 5. Filled out from reference TRBV9 and TRBJ2-1, the complete variable domain reads DSGVTQTPKHLITATGQRVTLRCSPRSGDLSVYWYQQSLDQGLQFLIQYYNGEERAKGNILERFSAQQFPDLHSELNLSSLELGDSALYFCASTDSGGSYNEQFFGPGTRLTVL.

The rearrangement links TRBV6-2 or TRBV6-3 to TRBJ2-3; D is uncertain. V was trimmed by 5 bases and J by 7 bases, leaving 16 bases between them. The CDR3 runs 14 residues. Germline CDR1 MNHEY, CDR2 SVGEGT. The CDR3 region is CASSKPGPPNTQYF. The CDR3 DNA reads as TGTGCCAGCAGTAAACCGGGTCCGCCCAATACGCAGTATTTT.

CDR3 nucleotide sequence: TGTGCCAGCAGTTTTGACACTTACACTGAAGCTTTCTTT. Amino acid sequence: CASSFDTYTEAFF. The V and J genes are TRBV28 and TRBJ1-1; the D is unclear. Per germline, CDR1 MDHEN and CDR2 SYDVKM. With 3 bases removed from V and 3 bases from J, the gap between germline ends came to 8 bases. The CDR3 contains 13 residues. The whole variable domain, filled in from reference TRBV28 and TRBJ1-1, reads DVKVTQSSRYLVKRTGEKVFLECVQDMDHENMFWYRQDPGLGLRLIYFSYDVKMKEKGDIPEGYSVSREKKERFSLILESASTNQTSMYLCASSFDTYTEAFFGQGTRLTVV.

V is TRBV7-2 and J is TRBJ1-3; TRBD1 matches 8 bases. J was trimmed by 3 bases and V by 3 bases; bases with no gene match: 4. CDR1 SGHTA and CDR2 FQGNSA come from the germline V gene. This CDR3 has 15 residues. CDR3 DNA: TGTGCCAGCAGCTTCGTCAGGGGGCGTGGAAACACCATATATTTT. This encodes CASSFVRGRGNTIYF.

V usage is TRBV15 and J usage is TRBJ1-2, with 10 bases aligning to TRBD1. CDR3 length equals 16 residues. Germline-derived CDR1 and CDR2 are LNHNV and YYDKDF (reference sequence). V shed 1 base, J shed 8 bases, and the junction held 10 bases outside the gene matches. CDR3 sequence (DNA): TGTGCCACCAGCAGAGGACAGGGGGCCCAAGTAGTAGGCTACACCTTC. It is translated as CATSRGQGAQVVGYTF.

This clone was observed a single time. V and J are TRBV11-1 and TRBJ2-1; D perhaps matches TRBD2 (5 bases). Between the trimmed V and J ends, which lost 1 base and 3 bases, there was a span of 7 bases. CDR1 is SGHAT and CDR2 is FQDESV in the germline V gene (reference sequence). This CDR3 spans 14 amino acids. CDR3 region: CASSLGGNYNEQFF. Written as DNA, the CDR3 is TGTGCCAGCAGCTTAGGAGGGAACTACAATGAGCAGTTCTTC.

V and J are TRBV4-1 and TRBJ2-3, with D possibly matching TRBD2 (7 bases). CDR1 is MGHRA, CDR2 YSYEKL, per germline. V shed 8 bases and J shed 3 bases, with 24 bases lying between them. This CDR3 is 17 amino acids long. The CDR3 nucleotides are TGCGCCAGCTCCTTGGTCCGGGGGGCGGGGAGGACAGATACGCAGTATTTT. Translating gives CASSLVRGAGRTDTQYF.

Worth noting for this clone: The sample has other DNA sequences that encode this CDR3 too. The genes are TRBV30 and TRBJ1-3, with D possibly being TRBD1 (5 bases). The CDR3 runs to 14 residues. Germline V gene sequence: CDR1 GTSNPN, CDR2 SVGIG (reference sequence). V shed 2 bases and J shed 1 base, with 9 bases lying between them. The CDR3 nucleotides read TGTGCCTGGAGTCGCGGGGGATCTGGAAACACCATATATTTT. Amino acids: CAWSRGGSGNTIYF. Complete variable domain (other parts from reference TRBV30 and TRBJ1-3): SQTIHQWPATLVQPVGSPLSLECTVEGTSNPNLYWYRQAAGRGLQLLFYSVGIGQISSEVPQNLSASRPQDRQFILSSKKLLLSDSGFYLCAWSRGGSGNTIYFGEGSWLTVV.

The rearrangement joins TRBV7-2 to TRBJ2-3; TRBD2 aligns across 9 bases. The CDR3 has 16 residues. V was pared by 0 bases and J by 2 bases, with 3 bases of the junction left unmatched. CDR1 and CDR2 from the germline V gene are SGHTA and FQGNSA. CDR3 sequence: CASSLALAGSTDTQYF. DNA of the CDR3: TGTGCCAGCAGCTTAGCGCTAGCGGGGTCCACAGATACGCAGTATTTT. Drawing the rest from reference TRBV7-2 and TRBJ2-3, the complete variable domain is GAGVSQSPSNKVTEKGKDVELRCDPISGHTALYWYRQSLGQGLEFLIYFQGNSAPDKSGLPSDRFSAERTGGSVSTLTIQRTQQEDSAVYLCASSLALAGSTDTQYFGPGTRLTVL.

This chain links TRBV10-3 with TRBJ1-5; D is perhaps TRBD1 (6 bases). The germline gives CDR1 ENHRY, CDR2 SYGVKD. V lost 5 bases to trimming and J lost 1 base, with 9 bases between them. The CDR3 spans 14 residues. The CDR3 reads CAISPRGSNQPQHF. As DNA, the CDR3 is TGTGCCATCAGTCCAAGGGGGAGCAATCAGCCCCAGCATTTT.

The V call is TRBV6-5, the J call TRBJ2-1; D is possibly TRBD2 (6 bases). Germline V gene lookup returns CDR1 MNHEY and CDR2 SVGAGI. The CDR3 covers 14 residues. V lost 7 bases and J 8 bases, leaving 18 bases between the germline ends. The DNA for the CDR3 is TGTGCCAGCACCGACGGAGGGTATAGGGATGAGCAGTTCTTC. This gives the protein CASTDGGYRDEQFF.

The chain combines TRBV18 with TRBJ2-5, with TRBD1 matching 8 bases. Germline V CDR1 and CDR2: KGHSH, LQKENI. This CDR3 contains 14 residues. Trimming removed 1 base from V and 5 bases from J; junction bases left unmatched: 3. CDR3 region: CASSPLQGGETQYF. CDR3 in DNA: TGTGCCAGCTCACCACTACAGGGGGGTGAGACCCAGTACTTC. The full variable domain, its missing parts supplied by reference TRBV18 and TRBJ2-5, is NAGVMQNPRHLVRRRGQEARLRCSPMKGHSHVYWYRQLPEEGLKFMVYLQKENIIDESGMPKERFSAEFPKEGPSILRIQQVVRGDSAAYFCASSPLQGGETQYFGPGTRLLVL.

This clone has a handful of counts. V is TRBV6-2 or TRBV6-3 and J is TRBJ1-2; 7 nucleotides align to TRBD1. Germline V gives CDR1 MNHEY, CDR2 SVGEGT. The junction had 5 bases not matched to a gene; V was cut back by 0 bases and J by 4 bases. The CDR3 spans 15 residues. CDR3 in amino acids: CASSYSGTAVYGYTF. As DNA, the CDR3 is TGTGCCAGCAGTTACTCAGGGACAGCTGTCTATGGCTACACCTTC.

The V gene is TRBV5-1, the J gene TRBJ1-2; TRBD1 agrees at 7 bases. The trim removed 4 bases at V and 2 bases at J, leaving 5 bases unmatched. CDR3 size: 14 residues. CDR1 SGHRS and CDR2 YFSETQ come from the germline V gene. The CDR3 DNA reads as TGCGCCAGCAGCCCAGGACAGGCAAACTATGGCTACACCTTC. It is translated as CASSPGQANYGYTF. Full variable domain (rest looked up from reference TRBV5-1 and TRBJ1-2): KAGVTQTPRYLIKTRGQQVTLSCSPISGHRSVSWYQQTPGQGLQFLFEYFSETQRNKGNFPGRFSGRQFSNSRSEMNVSTLELGDSALYLCASSPGQANYGYTFGSGTRLTVV.

The CDR3 DNA sequence: TGTGCCAGTAGTATAGATCACGGGATTGCAACTAATGAAAAACTGTTTTTT. Translation gives CASSIDHGIATNEKLFF. The rearrangement joins TRBV19 to TRBJ1-4; D ambiguous. This CDR3 is 17 amino acids long. The germline V gene has CDR1 LNHDA and CDR2 SQIVND (reference sequence). V lost 0 bases and J 0 bases, leaving 11 bases between the germline ends.